This record concerns one T cell receptor (beta chain) sequence. Its antigen has not been determined. No base quality information exists; no much larger clone differs at one position. Receptors were amplified or captured by the immunoSEQ multiplex PCR assay. TCRdb's version of the immuneACCESS table is confined to in-frame rearrangements and falls short of the full clone set. An unresolved V gene accounts for under half of the shortfall where checked; the remainder is of unknown origin. This sample has 200,000 or so clones in its table, and just under 95% of those were observed once. The leading ten clones occupy roughly 1.6% of the sample. This sample was included in a study of control samples from healthy donors and cancer patients (dated by TCRdb to about 2020). The CDR3 numbers 16 residues from cysteine through phenylalanine. Only the CDR3 DNA stays, 48 bases, in frame from base 1.

In this chain, TRBV21-1 is recombined with TRBJ1-5; the listed D gene, TRBD1, was not tested against the DNA. TRBV21-1 is a known pseudogene. This clonotype was obtained from a man between 45 and 60 years old in good health. The sequencing sample was made of blood. The nucleotides are TGTGCCAGCAGCATCACGAGTGCAGGGGACAATCAGCCCCAGCATTTT. Its protein product is CASSITSAGDNQPQHF.